The 9 T cell receptor beta chains reported below all come from one sample, sequenced in a study of regulatory T cells in long-lasting Graves disease. Time point described: persistent/refractory GD, antithyroid drugs over 5 years with positive TRAb. Researchers made the TCR library from RNA that was extracted from PBMCs. Through Arm-PCR of CDR3 regions and iRepertoire HTBI primers, TCR beta libraries were built. TCRdb analysed the multiplex PCR reads with MiXCR anew, one entry per CDR3 protein. Among approximately 290,000 distinct CDR3 sequences, around 23% were seen once, and the ten largest hold around 50%. The sample was peripheral blood mononuclear cells (PBMCs), taken when the disease was refractory, from a patient treated with antithyroid drugs. These receptors were obtained from a female donor with Graves disease.

In its sample, this clonotype was seen a few times. This chain uses TRBV6-2 or TRBV6-3 with TRBJ2-5, with TRBD1 matching 7 bases. Trimming cost V 5 bases and J 4 bases; bases outside gene matches: 13. Germline loops: CDR1 MNHEY, CDR2 SVGEGT. This CDR3 contains 16 residues. The CDR3 sequence is CASSVGAGGLGETQYF. CDR3 nucleotide sequence: TGTGCCAGCAGTGTAGGGGCAGGGGGTTTGGGAGAGACCCAGTACTTC.

The genes are TRBV2 and TRBJ2-6; D is perhaps TRBD2 (6 bases). The CDR3 extends over 17 amino acids. Trimming left V 4 bases short and J 1 base short, with 14 bases between. Germline V gene lookup returns CDR1 SNHLY and CDR2 FYNNEI. The CDR3 loop reads CASSVSPGGSGANVLTF. The CDR3 DNA sequence: TGTGCCAGCAGTGTGAGCCCCGGGGGATCTGGGGCCAACGTCCTGACTTTC.

This clonotype was recorded at least ten times. V gene TRBV20-1 combines with J gene TRBJ1-2, with D hard to call. Germline values: CDR1 DFQATT, CDR2 SNEGSKA (reference sequence). V dropped 6 bases and J dropped 5 bases, with 19 bases sitting between them. CDR3 size: 14 residues. DNA of the CDR3: TGCAGTGCCGACTTTGCGGAAAAGTTATATGGCTACACCTTC. Amino acid sequence: CSADFAEKLYGYTF.

V and J are TRBV6-5 and TRBJ1-1; weak D call: TRBD1 (6 bases). The CDR3 has 15 residues. Trimming cost V 2 bases and J 2 bases, with 12 bases left between them. CDR1 is MNHEY and CDR2 is SVGAGI in the germline V gene. The CDR3 DNA follows: TGTGCCAGCAGTTACCGGGGGGGCGTAAACACTGAAGCTTTCTTT. Translated: CASSYRGGVNTEAFF.

The CDR3: CSVRPAPNTEAFF. The CDR3 DNA reads as TGCAGCGTCCGCCCGGCCCCGAACACTGAAGCTTTCTTT. The V call is TRBV29-1, the J call TRBJ1-1; D is uncertain. Trimming took off 6 bases at V and 1 base at J, with 12 bases between the two ends. The CDR3 consists of 13 residues. Germline CDR1 is SQVTM and CDR2 is ANQGSEA. The complete variable domain, with remaining parts taken from reference TRBV29-1 and TRBJ1-1, reads SAVISQKPSRDICQRGTSLTIQCQVDSQVTMMFWYRQQPGQSLTLIATANQGSEATYESGFVIDKFPISRPNLTFSTLTVSNMSPEDSSIYLCSVRPAPNTEAFFGQGTRLTVV.

This clonotype was found once. The rearrangement joins TRBV12-3 or TRBV12-4 to TRBJ2-2; 12 positions match TRBD2. V dropped 5 bases and J dropped 4; count of bases not matched to a gene: 23. The length of the CDR3 is 22 residues. CDR3 region: CASSVWSTYPLAGGPSTGELFF. Here the CDR3 DNA reads TGTGCCAGCAGTGTGTGGTCCACCTACCCACTAGCGGGAGGCCCGAGCACCGGGGAGCTGTTTTTT.

This clonotype was detected a few times. The junction differs from germline at one of its ends, possibly a read error. The rearrangement uses TRBV28 and TRBJ1-4; 8 nucleotides line up with TRBD1. Looked up from germline, CDR1 is MDHEN and CDR2 is SYDVKM. The CDR3 totals 14 residues. Here the CDR3 reads CVSSGQGQREKLFF. CDR3 nucleotides: TGTGTCAGCTCTGGACAGGGTCAACGTGAAAAACTGTTTTTT.

The sample holds a few counts of this clonotype. This may come from a read error, since a much larger clone is one base off. J is TRBJ2-7 and V is TRBV28; D ambiguous. Trimming took 6 bases from V and 2 from J, leaving 11 bases between them. The CDR3 spans 13 residues. Germline V gives CDR1 MDHEN, CDR2 SYDVKM. CDR3 nucleotide sequence: TGTGCCAGCAGCCGTGAGACCACCTACGAGCAGTACTTC. It specifies CASSRETTYEQYF.

This clonotype was picked up a small number of times. The J gene is TRBJ2-7, the V gene TRBV11-1; tentative D call: TRBD2 (5 bases). CDR1 and CDR2 from the germline V gene are SGHAT and FQDESV (reference sequence). This CDR3 is built from 14 residues. The V end was cut by 4 bases, the J end by 2 bases, with 12 bases between. The CDR3 region has the DNA TGTGCCAGCAGCTACCTGGTGGGAGCCTACGAGCAGTACTTC. It yields the protein CASSYLVGAYEQYF.